This section outlines one T cell receptor (beta chain) sequence together with its context. The clone's antigen remains unknown. Base quality data are lacking; no much larger clone is found one base away. Healthy HIV-negative adults with no recently reported acute infections or vaccinations were included as donors. All donors were Caucasian adults living in Nashville, Tennessee, USA. CD4+ T cells were enriched by magnetic negative selection; naive cells were then positively selected on CD45RA, and the negative fraction formed the memory subset. Blood was obtained by leukapheresis, after which PBMCs were separated by Ficoll-Histopaque density gradient centrifugation and cryopreserved in liquid nitrogen vapor phase. Analytical flow cytometry was used to check the purity and quantity of each magnetically sorted T cell population. Each sorted fraction had its genomic DNA isolated and then quantified by UV absorbance on a Nanodrop 2000c.

This specimen comes from a study of shared clonotypes between healthy human individuals (dated by TCRdb to the early 2020s). About the investigation overall: The cohort included a few men and two women between 18 and 49 years of age. For each donor, three plates each were used for CD4 naive and CD4 memory, two plates were used for CD8 naive, and one plate was used for CD8 memory. Between about 0.8 and 9 billion PBMCs per donor were obtained by leukapheresis. Libraries were prepared and TCR repertoires were sequenced by different laboratories using diverse techniques, in order to increase sequencing depth and limit assay-specific biases. To estimate repertoire size and how much clonotypes are shared between individuals, the study performed deep sequencing of blood TCR repertoires from a few healthy adults. Points the paper makes about the study in general: Sharing across a handful of donors was observed for about 5% of naive CD4, 3.5% of naive CD8, 2.3% of memory CD4, and 0.4% of memory CD8 clonotypes. Rarefaction of sorted-subset datasets indicated incomplete sequencing despite the large sequencing depth. Pairwise subsampling led to the expectation that sequencing depth would affect the degree of clonotype sharing among donors. The small number of donors limited the genetic and exposure-history diversity represented. Naive subsets generally had larger estimated clonotype richness than memory subsets did. Sampling was restricted to blood, and TCR repertoires in tissue are likely to differ from TCR repertoires in blood. Compared with non-shared clonotypes, the clonotypes found in all four sorted-subset donors had higher generation probabilities.

Using the deep immunoSEQ assay, multiplex PCR amplified TCR CDR3 regions from genomic DNA. Extracted genomic DNA from each cell subset was spread evenly across all wells of several immunoSEQ 96-well plates, with each plate serving as a replicate. For sorted subsets, 200 to 250 ng of genomic DNA, equivalent to roughly 33,000 T cell genomes, went into each replicate PCR. The purified libraries were quantified using a Qubit 3.0 fluorometer, sized with a Bioanalyzer 2100, and then quantified again using the KAPA Library Quantification kit. Each immunoSEQ 96-well plate was sequenced on its own single-read 150-cycle Illumina NextSeq 550 flow cell. The authors' analysis ran thus. Because the immunoSEQ output held only junctional sequences and lacked quality scores, the filtering could not match the filtering applied to full-length reads. To assign V/J genes and CDR3, sequences were annotated using PyIR, a Python wrapper for IgBLAST v1.9, with IMGT germline references. Any read was removed if the V/J assignment was weak (E-value above 1e-6), the CDR3 was missing, or the read contained stop codons, out-of-frame junctions, or ambiguous translated residues. A V3J clonotype was defined by an identical inferred V gene, J gene, and CDR3 amino acid sequence. Percentage overlap between repertoires was computed as shared unique clonotypes divided by the size of the smaller repertoire. Three approaches were used to assess repertoire richness: RTK rarefaction, the Chao1 estimator, and Recon v2.1 estimates of unobserved clonotypes. Generation probabilities were computed with OLGA for all TCRbeta clonotypes obtained by the gDNA method from a handful of donors. TCRdb obtained this table from immuneACCESS and retained in-frame rearrangements with V and J assigned. These tables miss some clones; where compared with another copy, unresolved V genes account for less than half of the shortfall, and the remainder is unexplained. V, J and clone size derive from that table, while D and trimming were established from the DNA sequence. The sample data list a few million clones, and 90% to 95% of these were observed just once. The top ten hold around 0.14% of the sample.

Trimming leaves V shorter by 6 bases and J shorter by 3 bases, with the junction holding 7 bases beyond the gene matches. Reading from cysteine to phenylalanine, the CDR3 counts 14 amino acids. Only CDR3 DNA remains: 42 bases, in frame from the first base. Sequences SGHVS (CDR1) and FQNEAQ (CDR2) are obtained from the germline V gene. The source material was naive CD4+ T cells sorted from blood. This specimen's cell subset or site label, per the study, means: CD45RA+ positively selected. The sequence joins TRBV7-8 to TRBJ1-1, with 7 bases matching TRBD1. The TCR comes from a man aged 18 to 29 in good health. The nucleotide sequence is TGTGCCAGCAGTCCCGAACAGGGGTACACTGAAGCTTTCTTT. Its translation reads: CASSPEQGYTEAFF.